The 30 T cell receptor beta chains below were found in one sample sequenced in a study of T cell repertoires in cytomegalovirus infection. TCRdb reanalysed the reads using MiXCR and keeps one entry per CDR3 protein. Counted here are some 130,000 distinct CDR3 sequences, more than 20% occurring once; the ten biggest clones make up roughly 33%. Their specific antigens are unknown. Sequencing input: PBMCs, sequenced either directly or after in vitro stimulation (not recorded which). These receptors all come from a human donor in good health (CMV status not recorded). Some clones in this sample may be carry-over from other donors' samples.

This clonotype was counted many times. The V gene is TRBV7-2, the J gene TRBJ2-6; unclear D gene. Germline assignment: CDR1 SGHTA and CDR2 FQGNSA. The CDR3 has 15 residues. V was pared by 6 bases and J by 0 bases, with 9 bases between. The CDR3 loop reads CASSLLVSGANVLTF. For the CDR3, the DNA is TGTGCCAGCAGTCTCTTGGTCTCTGGGGCCAACGTCCTGACTTTC.

Points on this clonotype: A much larger clone lies a single base off, so this may be a read error. This rearrangement joins TRBV7-2 to TRBJ1-4; 7 positions match TRBD1. The CDR3 is 14 residues long. Germline-derived CDR1 and CDR2 are SGHTA and FQGNSA. CDR3 in amino acids: CASSPRQGHENLFF. The CDR3 DNA is TGTGCCAGCAGCCCCCGACAGGGTCATGAAAACCTGTTTTTT.

This clonotype was picked up a small number of times. The chain has TRBV19 and TRBJ2-6; 14 nucleotides agree with TRBD2. Germline loops: CDR1 LNHDA, CDR2 SQIVND (reference sequence). The CDR3 sequence is 23 residues long. Trimming cost V 3 bases and J 1 base; bases outside gene matches: 17. CDR3 region: CASSIERLAGGQLLWSGANVLTF. CDR3 DNA: TGTGCCAGTAGTATTGAGCGACTAGCGGGAGGGCAATTATTGTGGTCTGGGGCCAACGTCCTGACTTTC.

The rearrangement joins TRBV19 to TRBJ1-1; 10 nucleotides agree with TRBD1. The germline V gene encodes CDR1 LNHDA and CDR2 SQIVND (reference sequence). CDR3 length: 15 residues. The trim removed 6 bases at V and 0 bases at J, leaving 4 bases unmatched. In DNA form, the CDR3 reads TGTGCCAGTAGAGACAGGGGGCCAATGAACACTGAAGCTTTCTTT. Translated: CASRDRGPMNTEAFF.

V usage is TRBV9 and J usage is TRBJ1-2; no firm D call. Trimming removed 0 bases at V and 5 bases at J, with 14 bases between. The CDR3 spans 15 residues. Germline V gene data show CDR1 as SGDLS and CDR2 as YYNGEE. CDR3 in DNA: TGTGCCAGCAGCGTAGACCCGGTAACCGGGTATGGCTACACCTTC. The encoded protein is CASSVDPVTGYGYTF.

The V and J genes are TRBV19 and TRBJ1-2; D not resolved. The germline V and J ends were trimmed by 1 base and 4 bases, with 13 bases remaining between them. Germline lookup yields CDR1 LNHDA and CDR2 SQIVND (reference sequence). The CDR3 length is 15 residues. The CDR3 protein is CASSIGTFVAYGYTF. In nucleotides, the CDR3 is TGTGCCAGTAGTATAGGTACCTTTGTCGCCTATGGCTACACCTTC.

The rearrangement uses TRBV20-1 and TRBJ1-6, with 7 bases aligning to TRBD1. Losses at the gene ends were 0 bases for V and 7 bases for J; bases not matched to a gene: 15. Per germline, CDR1 DFQATT and CDR2 SNEGSKA (reference sequence). This CDR3 spans 18 amino acids. The CDR3 DNA is TGCAGTGCTAGAGATACTTTTTTGGAACAGGGGAGGAATTCACCCCTCCACTTT. This gives the protein CSARDTFLEQGRNSPLHF.

This clonotype showed up just a few times. In DNA, the CDR3 is TGTGCCAGCAGCTCTCCAGGGGTAGGGACTGAAGCTTTCTTT. Translation gives CASSSPGVGTEAFF. The rearrangement uses TRBV7-9 and TRBJ1-1, with D perhaps TRBD1 (6 bases). Germline V lookup: CDR1 SEHNR, CDR2 FQNEAQ (reference sequence). The CDR3 totals 14 residues. Between the trimmed V and J ends, which lost 4 bases and 5 bases, there was a span of 14 bases.

The gene calls are TRBV7-9 and TRBJ2-1; 13 bases fit TRBD2. The CDR3 loop spans 18 amino acids. V shed 5 bases and J 7 bases; nucleotides not matched to a gene: 14. Looked up from germline, CDR1 is SEHNR and CDR2 is FQNEAQ (reference sequence). The DNA of the CDR3 is TGTGCCAGCAGCGAAGGACTAGCGGGAGTCTCCCACAAGAATGAGCAGTTCTTC. Translating gives CASSEGLAGVSHKNEQFF.

In its sample, this clonotype was seen a few times. The genes are TRBV7-2 and TRBJ2-3, with a possible D match to TRBD2 (6 bases). Germline assignment: CDR1 SGHTA and CDR2 FQGNSA. This CDR3 has 15 amino acids. Trimming removed 1 base at V and 1 base at J, with 9 bases between. The CDR3: CASSLEASGTDTQYF. The CDR3 nucleotides are TGTGCCAGCAGCTTAGAGGCTAGCGGCACAGATACGCAGTATTTT. The complete variable domain, with remaining parts taken from reference TRBV7-2 and TRBJ2-3, reads GAGVSQSPSNKVTEKGKDVELRCDPISGHTALYWYRQSLGQGLEFLIYFQGNSAPDKSGLPSDRFSAERTGGSVSTLTIQRTQQEDSAVYLCASSLEASGTDTQYFGPGTRLTVL.

This clonotype has just one count. This chain links TRBV20-1 with TRBJ2-5, with TRBD2 identical over 11 bases. The V and J ends lost 4 bases and 0 bases, in that order; junction bases with no gene match: 4. The CDR3 covers 15 residues. In germline, CDR1 is DFQATT, CDR2 SNEGSKA (reference sequence). CDR3 sequence reads: CSANLLAGDQETQYF. The CDR3 DNA reads TGCAGTGCTAATTTACTAGCGGGGGACCAAGAGACCCAGTACTTC.

The J gene is TRBJ2-4, the V gene TRBV6-6; TRBD1 matches at 8 bases. V dropped 1 base and J dropped 7; count of bases not matched to a gene: 9. The CDR3 has 16 residues. The germline V gene encodes CDR1 MNHNY and CDR2 SVGAGI (reference sequence). CDR3 residues: CASSYWVDRGVNIQYF. The CDR3 region has the DNA TGTGCCAGCAGTTACTGGGTCGACAGGGGCGTGAACATTCAGTACTTC.

This clonotype was counted many times. The rearrangement joins TRBV4-3 to TRBJ1-2; D perhaps matches TRBD1 (6 bases). The CDR3 is made up of 14 amino acids. Germline CDR1 and CDR2: LGHNA and YSLEER. Trimming cost V 4 bases and J 3 bases, with 12 bases left between them. The CDR3 spells CASSLYPGDYGYTF. For the CDR3, the DNA is TGCGCCAGCAGCCTATATCCAGGGGACTATGGCTACACCTTC.

On this clonotype: A read error may be the cause here, since a much bigger clone is one base away. The chain has TRBV9 and TRBJ2-3; D uncertain. Germline CDR1 reads SGDLS; CDR2 reads YYNGEE. V was pared by 4 bases and J by 2 bases, with 5 bases between. The CDR3 sequence is 12 residues long. CDR3 sequence (DNA): TGTGCCAGCAGCACCTACACAGATACGCAGTATTTT. Protein product: CASSTYTDTQYF. The variable domain in full, completed from reference TRBV9 and TRBJ2-3, reads DSGVTQTPKHLITATGQRVTLRCSPRSGDLSVYWYQQSLDQGLQFLIQYYNGEERAKGNILERFSAQQFPDLHSELNLSSLELGDSALYFCASSTYTDTQYFGPGTRLTVL.

This clonotype occurred a few times. V usage is TRBV5-1 and J usage is TRBJ2-2; D unresolved. Trimming pared 4 bases from V and 7 bases from J, leaving 8 bases between. The germline gives CDR1 SGHRS, CDR2 YFSETQ. The CDR3 totals 12 residues. CDR3: CASSVLGGELFF. The CDR3 DNA sequence: TGCGCCAGCAGCGTCCTTGGCGGGGAGCTGTTTTTT. The full variable domain, with the rest looked up from reference TRBV5-1 and TRBJ2-2, is KAGVTQTPRYLIKTRGQQVTLSCSPISGHRSVSWYQQTPGQGLQFLFEYFSETQRNKGNFPGRFSGRQFSNSRSEMNVSTLELGDSALYLCASSVLGGELFFGEGSRLTVL.

CDR3 region: CASSPGGGYEQYF. CDR3 coding DNA: TGTGCCAGCAGCCCGGGCGGAGGTTACGAGCAGTACTTC. This chain joins TRBV5-6 and TRBJ2-7, with D tentatively TRBD2 (5 bases). This CDR3 spans 13 amino acids. Germline values: CDR1 SGHDT, CDR2 YYEEEE. V lost 4 bases to trimming and J lost 4 bases, with 12 bases between them. The full variable domain, completed using reference TRBV5-6 and TRBJ2-7, is DAGVTQSPTHLIKTRGQQVTLRCSPKSGHDTVSWYQQALGQGPQFIFQYYEEEERQRGNFPDRFSGHQFPNYSSELNVNALLLGDSALYLCASSPGGGYEQYFGPGTRLTVT.

This clonotype was detected only a few times. The chain links TRBV7-3 to TRBJ2-1, with D perhaps matching TRBD2 (6 bases). The CDR3 is 16 residues long. CDR1 and CDR2 (germline): SGHTA, FQGTGA. Between the trimmed V and J ends, which lost 6 bases and 7 bases, there was a span of 22 bases. CDR3 DNA: TGTGCCAGCAGTCGAGGGTCAACGGGAGTAGATAATGAGCAGTTCTTC. Protein sequence: CASSRGSTGVDNEQFF. Full variable domain (rest looked up from reference TRBV7-3 and TRBJ2-1): GAGVSQTPSNKVTEKGKYVELRCDPISGHTALYWYRQSLGQGPEFLIYFQGTGAADDSGLPNDRFFAVRPEGSVSTLKIQRTERGDSAVYLCASSRGSTGVDNEQFFGPGTRLTVL.

This clonotype was counted at least ten times. The V call is TRBV7-9, the J call TRBJ2-1; the match to TRBD2 covers 11 bases. After removal of 4 bases from V and 9 bases from J, the junction contained 8 bases not matched to a gene. Germline CDR1 SEHNR, CDR2 FQNEAQ (reference sequence). CDR3 length: 15 amino acids. CDR3 DNA sequence: TGTGCCAGCAGCTCTAGCGGGAGGTATTATGGTGAGCAGTTCTTC. Translation: CASSSSGRYYGEQFF.

This clonotype was seen a few times. The V and J genes are TRBV6-1 and TRBJ1-3; D remains unclear. Deletions cut 6 bases from V and 0 bases from J, with 6 bases between. CDR1 and CDR2 (germline): MNHNS, SASEGT. CDR3 length equals 13 residues. Here the CDR3 DNA reads TGTGCCAGCAGCACCGGCTCTGGAAACACCATATATTTT. Translated, it gives CASSTGSGNTIYF.

The CDR3 here is CATSTELTDTQYF. Written as DNA, the CDR3 is TGTGCCACCAGCACCGAGCTCACAGATACGCAGTATTTT. This chain uses TRBV15 with TRBJ2-3; D gene unclear. The CDR3 contains 13 residues. The V and J ends lost 4 bases and 2 bases respectively, with 7 bases between them. From germline, CDR1 is LNHNV and CDR2 YYDKDF (reference sequence).

This clonotype has more than one count but fewer than ten. The genes are TRBV29-1 and TRBJ2-1, with 10 bases that match TRBD2. V gave up 7 bases and J gave up 4 bases; unmatched junction bases: 7. This CDR3 contains 14 residues. Per the germline V gene, CDR1 is SQVTM and CDR2 is ANQGSEA. The CDR3 here is CSADTSGVYNEQFF. CDR3 sequence (DNA): TGCAGCGCCGATACTAGCGGGGTTTACAATGAGCAGTTCTTC.

This clonotype was counted many times. This chain joins TRBV12-3 or TRBV12-4 and TRBJ2-6; TRBD1 aligns across 10 bases. The ends lost 8 bases at V and 2 bases at J; junction bases unmatched: 6. The CDR3 runs to 16 residues. CDR3 in amino acids: CASGPGQGTGANVLTF. The CDR3 bases are TGTGCCAGCGGCCCGGGACAGGGGACTGGGGCCAACGTCCTGACTTTC.

In its sample, this clonotype was seen many times. V gene TRBV6-1 combines with J gene TRBJ2-2; the D gene is possibly TRBD1 (5 bases). V was pared by 4 bases and J by 8 bases, with 14 bases between. From germline, CDR1 is MNHNS and CDR2 SASEGT. The CDR3 is 14 residues long. The CDR3 loop reads CASSVSGFRGELFF. The DNA for the CDR3 is TGTGCCAGCAGTGTCTCAGGGTTCAGGGGGGAGCTGTTTTTT.

The chain joins TRBV7-2 to TRBJ2-7, with 7 positions matching TRBD1. The CDR3 contains 14 residues. Unmatched junction bases numbered 7, after V lost 5 bases and J lost 3 bases. In germline, CDR1 is SGHTA, CDR2 FQGNSA. The CDR3 bases are TGTGCCAGCAGCAAAAGTGGGACAGACTACGAGCAGTACTTC. This gives the protein CASSKSGTDYEQYF.

J is TRBJ2-3 and V is TRBV7-4; D may be TRBD1 or TRBD2 (6 bases each). V gave up 5 bases and J gave up 4 bases, with 10 bases separating them. Germline loops: CDR1 SGHVT, CDR2 SQSDAQ. This CDR3 has 13 residues. The CDR3 loop reads CASSDRGPDTQYF. The CDR3 DNA is TGTGCCAGCAGCGACCGGGGGCCAGATACGCAGTATTTT.

This clonotype was detected only a few times. This chain uses TRBV5-1 with TRBJ1-2; D is undetermined. CDR3 length equals 15 residues. Germline V lookup: CDR1 SGHRS, CDR2 YFSETQ. Trimming shortened V by 0 bases and J by 3 bases, and 12 bases separated the two germline ends. The DNA of the CDR3 is TGCGCCAGCAGCTTGGGAGACAAGGCTTACTATGGCTACACCTTC. It codes for CASSLGDKAYYGYTF. Full variable domain (rest looked up from reference TRBV5-1 and TRBJ1-2): KAGVTQTPRYLIKTRGQQVTLSCSPISGHRSVSWYQQTPGQGLQFLFEYFSETQRNKGNFPGRFSGRQFSNSRSEMNVSTLELGDSALYLCASSLGDKAYYGYTFGSGTRLTVV.

The J gene is TRBJ1-1, the V gene TRBV6-2 or TRBV6-3; D possibly corresponds to TRBD1 (5 bases). Germline CDR1 and CDR2: MNHEY and SVGEGT. This CDR3 is 14 amino acids long. V gave up 5 bases and J gave up 5 bases, with 15 bases separating them. CDR3 nucleotides: TGTGCCAGCAGTCCCTACGCCGGGGGGACTGAAGCTTTCTTT. Amino acids: CASSPYAGGTEAFF.

This clonotype was counted once. A junction boundary mismatches the germline segment, possibly from a read error. V usage is TRBV5-1 and J usage is TRBJ1-5; TRBD1 agrees at 7 bases. The CDR3 extends over 14 amino acids. Germline V gene lookup returns CDR1 SGHRS and CDR2 YFSETQ. CDR3 region: CASSLRGGNQPKHF. The CDR3 coding sequence is TGCGCCAGCAGCTTGCGAGGGGGCAATCAGCCCAAGCATTTT.

The table lists this clonotype with a few counts. The chain links TRBV29-1 to TRBJ2-1, with 13 bases aligning to TRBD2. Trimming took 8 bases from V and 7 from J; bases not matched to a gene: 11. This CDR3 has 15 residues. Germline assignment: CDR1 SQVTM and CDR2 ANQGSEA. Here the CDR3 DNA reads TGCAGCTGGACTAGCGGGAGTTTCGGAAGTAATGAGCAGTTCTTC. This codes for CSWTSGSFGSNEQFF.

V usage is TRBV6-2 or TRBV6-3 and J usage is TRBJ1-1, with TRBD1 matching 12 bases. J gave up 10 bases and V 10 bases, and 16 bases lay outside the gene matches. The CDR3 covers 15 residues. Germline V CDR1 and CDR2: MNHEY, SVGEGT. The DNA for the CDR3 is TGTGCCACCTTGAGGGACAGGGGGCGCCGGGAAGGAGCTTTCTTT. This sequence encodes CATLRDRGRREGAFF.